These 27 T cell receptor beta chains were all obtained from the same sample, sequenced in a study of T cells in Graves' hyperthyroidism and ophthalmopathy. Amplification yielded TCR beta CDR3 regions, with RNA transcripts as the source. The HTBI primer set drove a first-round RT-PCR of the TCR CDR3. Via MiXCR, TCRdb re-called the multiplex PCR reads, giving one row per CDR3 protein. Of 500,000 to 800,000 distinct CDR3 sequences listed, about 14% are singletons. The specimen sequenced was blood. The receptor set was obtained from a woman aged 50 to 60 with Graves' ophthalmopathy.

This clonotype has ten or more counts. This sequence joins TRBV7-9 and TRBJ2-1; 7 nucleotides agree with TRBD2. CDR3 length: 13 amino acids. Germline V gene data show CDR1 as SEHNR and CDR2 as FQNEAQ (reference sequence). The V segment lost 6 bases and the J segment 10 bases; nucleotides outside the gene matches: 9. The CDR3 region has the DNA TGTGCCAGCAGGGATGGAGCGGGGTGGGAGCAGTTCTTC. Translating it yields CASRDGAGWEQFF.

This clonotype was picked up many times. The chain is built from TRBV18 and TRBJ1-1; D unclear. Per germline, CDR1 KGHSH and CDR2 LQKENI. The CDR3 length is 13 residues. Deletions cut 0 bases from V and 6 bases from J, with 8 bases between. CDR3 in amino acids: CASSPPNTPEAFF. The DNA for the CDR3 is TGTGCCAGCTCACCACCGAACACCCCTGAAGCTTTCTTT.

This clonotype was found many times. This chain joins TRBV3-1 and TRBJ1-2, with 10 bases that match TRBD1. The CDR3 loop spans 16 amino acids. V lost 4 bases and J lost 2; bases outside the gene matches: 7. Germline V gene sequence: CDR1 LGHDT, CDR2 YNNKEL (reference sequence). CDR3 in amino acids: CASSPIPGQGNYGYTF. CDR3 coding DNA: TGTGCCAGCAGCCCAATACCGGGACAGGGGAACTATGGCTACACCTTC.

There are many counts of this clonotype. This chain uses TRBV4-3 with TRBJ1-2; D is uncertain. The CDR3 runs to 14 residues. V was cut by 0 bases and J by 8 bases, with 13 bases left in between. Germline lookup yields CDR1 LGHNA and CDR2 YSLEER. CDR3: CASSQDEGSKGYTF. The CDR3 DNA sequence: TGCGCCAGCAGCCAAGATGAGGGTTCTAAGGGCTACACCTTC.

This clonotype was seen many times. CDR3 in amino acids: CASSLVKDSPLHF. The CDR3, as DNA: TGTGCCAGCAGTCTAGTCAAGGATTCACCCCTCCACTTT. This chain joins TRBV27 and TRBJ1-6, with D hard to call. Germline V gives CDR1 MNHEY, CDR2 SMNVEV (reference sequence). The ends were cut back, 5 bases at V and 8 bases at J, with 10 bases in the middle. The CDR3 sequence is 13 residues long.

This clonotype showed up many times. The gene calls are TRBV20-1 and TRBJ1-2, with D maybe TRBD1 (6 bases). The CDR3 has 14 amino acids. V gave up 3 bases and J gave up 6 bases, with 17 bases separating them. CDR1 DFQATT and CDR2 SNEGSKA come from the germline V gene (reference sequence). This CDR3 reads CSARTGGWENGYTF. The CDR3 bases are TGCAGTGCTAGGACCGGGGGCTGGGAGAATGGCTACACCTTC.

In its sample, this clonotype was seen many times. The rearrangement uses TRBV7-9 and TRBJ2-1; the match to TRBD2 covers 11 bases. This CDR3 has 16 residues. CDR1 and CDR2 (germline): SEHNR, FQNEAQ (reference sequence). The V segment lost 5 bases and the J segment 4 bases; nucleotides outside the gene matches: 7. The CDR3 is CASSATSGSLYNEQFF. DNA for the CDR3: TGTGCCAGCAGCGCCACTAGCGGGAGCCTTTACAATGAGCAGTTCTTC.

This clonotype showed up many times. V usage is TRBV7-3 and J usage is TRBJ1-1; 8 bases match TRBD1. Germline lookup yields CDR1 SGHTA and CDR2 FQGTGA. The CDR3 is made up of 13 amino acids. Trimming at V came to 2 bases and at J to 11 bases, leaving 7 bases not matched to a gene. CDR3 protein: CASSLGQGARAFF. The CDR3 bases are TGTGCCAGCAGCTTAGGGCAGGGGGCGCGGGCTTTCTTT.

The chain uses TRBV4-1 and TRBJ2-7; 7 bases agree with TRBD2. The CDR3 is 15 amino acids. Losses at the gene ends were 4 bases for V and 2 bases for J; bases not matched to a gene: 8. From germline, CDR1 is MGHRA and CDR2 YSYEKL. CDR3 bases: TGCGCCAGCAGCCCCCCAGCGGGACCCACCTACGAGCAGTACTTC. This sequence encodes CASSPPAGPTYEQYF.

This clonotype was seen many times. The CDR3 sequence is CASSLRQGDIQYF. CDR3 nucleotides: TGTGCCAGCTCATTAAGACAGGGGGACATTCAGTACTTC. This sequence joins TRBV18 and TRBJ2-4; TRBD1 matches 9 bases. After removal of 5 bases from V and 8 bases from J, the junction contained 4 bases not matched to a gene. The CDR3 has 13 amino acids. Germline values: CDR1 KGHSH, CDR2 LQKENI.

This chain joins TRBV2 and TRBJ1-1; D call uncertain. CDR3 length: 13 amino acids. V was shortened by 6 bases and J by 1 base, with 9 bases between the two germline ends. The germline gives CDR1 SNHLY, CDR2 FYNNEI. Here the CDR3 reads CASREWRNTEAFF. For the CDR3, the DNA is TGTGCCAGCAGAGAGTGGCGGAACACTGAAGCTTTCTTT.

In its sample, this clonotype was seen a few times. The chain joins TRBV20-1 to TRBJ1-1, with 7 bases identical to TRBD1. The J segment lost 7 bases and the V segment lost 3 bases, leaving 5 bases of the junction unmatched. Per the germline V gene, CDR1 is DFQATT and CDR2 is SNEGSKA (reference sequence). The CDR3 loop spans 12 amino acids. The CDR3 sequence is CSARTGSYEAFF. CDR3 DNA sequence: TGCAGTGCTAGGACAGGGAGCTATGAAGCTTTCTTT.

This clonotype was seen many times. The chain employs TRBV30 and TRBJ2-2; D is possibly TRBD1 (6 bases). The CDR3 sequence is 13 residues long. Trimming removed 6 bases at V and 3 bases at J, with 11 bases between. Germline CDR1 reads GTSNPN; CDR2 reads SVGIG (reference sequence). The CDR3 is CACLDSDTGELFF. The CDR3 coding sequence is TGTGCCTGTTTGGACAGTGACACCGGGGAGCTGTTTTTT.

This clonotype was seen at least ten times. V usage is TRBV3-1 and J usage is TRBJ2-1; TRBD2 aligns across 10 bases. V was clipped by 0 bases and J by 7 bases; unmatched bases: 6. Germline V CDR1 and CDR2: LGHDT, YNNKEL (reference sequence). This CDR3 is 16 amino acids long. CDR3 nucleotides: TGTGCCAGCAGCCAAGAAACTAGCGGGACTGGGAATGAGCAGTTCTTC. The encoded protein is CASSQETSGTGNEQFF.

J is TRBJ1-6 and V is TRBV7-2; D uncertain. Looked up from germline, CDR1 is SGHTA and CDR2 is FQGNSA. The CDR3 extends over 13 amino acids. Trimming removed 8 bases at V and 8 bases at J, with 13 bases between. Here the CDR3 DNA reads TGTGCCAGCTCGGTCAGCCGTGATTCACCCCTCCACTTT. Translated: CASSVSRDSPLHF.

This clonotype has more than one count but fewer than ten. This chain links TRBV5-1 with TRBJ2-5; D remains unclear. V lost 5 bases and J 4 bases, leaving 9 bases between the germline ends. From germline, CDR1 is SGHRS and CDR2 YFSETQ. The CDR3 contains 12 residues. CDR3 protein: CASRVETETQYF. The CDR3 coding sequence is TGCGCCAGCAGAGTCGAAACAGAGACCCAGTACTTC. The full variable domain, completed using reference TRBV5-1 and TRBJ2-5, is KAGVTQTPRYLIKTRGQQVTLSCSPISGHRSVSWYQQTPGQGLQFLFEYFSETQRNKGNFPGRFSGRQFSNSRSEMNVSTLELGDSALYLCASRVETETQYFGPGTRLLVL.

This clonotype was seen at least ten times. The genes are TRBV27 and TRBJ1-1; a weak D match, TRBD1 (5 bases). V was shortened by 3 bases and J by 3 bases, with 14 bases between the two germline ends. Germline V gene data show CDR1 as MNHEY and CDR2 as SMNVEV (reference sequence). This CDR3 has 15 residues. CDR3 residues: CASSFGEGADTEAFF. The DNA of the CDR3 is TGTGCCAGCAGTTTCGGCGAAGGGGCTGACACTGAAGCTTTCTTT.

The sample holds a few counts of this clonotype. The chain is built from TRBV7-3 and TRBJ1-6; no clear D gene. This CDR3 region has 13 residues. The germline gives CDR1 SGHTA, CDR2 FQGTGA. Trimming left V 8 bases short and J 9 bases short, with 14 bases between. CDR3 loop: CASGLGSGSPLHF. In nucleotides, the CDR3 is TGTGCCAGCGGGCTGGGGTCAGGTTCACCCCTCCACTTT. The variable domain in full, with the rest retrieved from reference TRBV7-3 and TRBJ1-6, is GAGVSQTPSNKVTEKGKYVELRCDPISGHTALYWYRQSLGQGPEFLIYFQGTGAADDSGLPNDRFFAVRPEGSVSTLKIQRTERGDSAVYLCASGLGSGSPLHFGNGTRLTVT.

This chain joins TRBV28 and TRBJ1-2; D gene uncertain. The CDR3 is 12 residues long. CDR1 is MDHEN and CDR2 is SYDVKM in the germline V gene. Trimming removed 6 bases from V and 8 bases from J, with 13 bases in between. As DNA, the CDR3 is TGTGCCAGCAGGTCTATTGCGGGGGGCTACACCTTC. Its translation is CASRSIAGGYTF.

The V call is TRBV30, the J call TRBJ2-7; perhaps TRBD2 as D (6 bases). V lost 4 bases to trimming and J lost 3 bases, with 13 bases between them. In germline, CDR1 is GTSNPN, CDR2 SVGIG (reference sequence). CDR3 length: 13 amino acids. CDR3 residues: CAWNGGTDYEQYF. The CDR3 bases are TGTGCCTGGAACGGAGGGACGGACTACGAGCAGTACTTC.

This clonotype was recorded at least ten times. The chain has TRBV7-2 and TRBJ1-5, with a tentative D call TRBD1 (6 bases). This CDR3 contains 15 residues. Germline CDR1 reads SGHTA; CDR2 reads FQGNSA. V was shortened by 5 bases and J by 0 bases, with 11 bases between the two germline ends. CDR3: CASSQQGNSNQPQHF. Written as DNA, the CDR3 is TGTGCCAGCAGCCAACAGGGAAATAGCAATCAGCCCCAGCATTTT.

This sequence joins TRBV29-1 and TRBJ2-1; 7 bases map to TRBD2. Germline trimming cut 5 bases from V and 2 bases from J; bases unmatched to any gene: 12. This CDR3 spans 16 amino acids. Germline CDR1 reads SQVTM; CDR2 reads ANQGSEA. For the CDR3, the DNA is TGCAGCGTTCCTGGCGACCGGGGGAGGGCCTACAATGAGCAGTTCTTC. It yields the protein CSVPGDRGRAYNEQFF.

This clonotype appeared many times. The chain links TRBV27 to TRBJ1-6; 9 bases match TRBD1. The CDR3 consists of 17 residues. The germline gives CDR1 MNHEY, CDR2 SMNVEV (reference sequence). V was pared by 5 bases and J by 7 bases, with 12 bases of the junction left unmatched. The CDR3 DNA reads TGTGCCAGCAGTAGAAAACCGGGACAGGGCCAAAATTCACCCCTCCACTTT. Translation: CASSRKPGQGQNSPLHF.

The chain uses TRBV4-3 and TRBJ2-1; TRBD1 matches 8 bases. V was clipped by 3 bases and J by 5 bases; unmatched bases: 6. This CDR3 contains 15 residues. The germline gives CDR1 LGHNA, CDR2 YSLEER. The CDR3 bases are TGCGCCAGCAGCCAGCGACAGGGGAAACACAATGAGCAGTTCTTC. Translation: CASSQRQGKHNEQFF.

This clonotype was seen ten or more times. The CDR3 DNA is TGTGCCAGCTCACCAAAGACCGGACAGGCTGAAGCTTTCTTT. Encoded protein: CASSPKTGQAEAFF. J is TRBJ1-1 and V is TRBV18; 7 bases are shared with TRBD1. This CDR3 has 14 residues. V was pared by 2 bases and J by 6 bases, with 6 bases of the junction left unmatched. Germline V gives CDR1 KGHSH, CDR2 LQKENI.

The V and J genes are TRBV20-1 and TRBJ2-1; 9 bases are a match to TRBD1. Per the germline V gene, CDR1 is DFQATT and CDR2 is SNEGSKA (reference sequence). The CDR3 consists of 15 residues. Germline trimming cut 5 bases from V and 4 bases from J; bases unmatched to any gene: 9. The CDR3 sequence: CSAFPTGTGYNEQFF. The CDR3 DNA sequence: TGCAGTGCTTTCCCTACGGGGACAGGGTACAATGAGCAGTTCTTC.

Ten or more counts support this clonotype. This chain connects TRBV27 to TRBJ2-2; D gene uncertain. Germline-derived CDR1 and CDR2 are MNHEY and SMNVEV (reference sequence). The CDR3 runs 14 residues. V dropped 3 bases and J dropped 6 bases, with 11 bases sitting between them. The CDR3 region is CASSFTTTAGELFF. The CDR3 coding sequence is TGTGCCAGCAGTTTCACAACGACGGCCGGGGAGCTGTTTTTT.